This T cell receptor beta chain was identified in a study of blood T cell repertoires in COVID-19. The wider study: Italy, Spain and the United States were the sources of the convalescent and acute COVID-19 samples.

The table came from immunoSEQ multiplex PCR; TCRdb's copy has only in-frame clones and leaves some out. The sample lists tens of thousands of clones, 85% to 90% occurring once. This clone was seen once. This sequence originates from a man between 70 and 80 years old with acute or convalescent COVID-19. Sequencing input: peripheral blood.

CDR3 nucleotide sequence: TGTGCCAGCAGACTTTCGACAGGGGGCGGCTATGGCTACACCTTC. Protein product: CASRLSTGGGYGYTF. The rearrangement joins TRBV3-1 (or the pseudogene TRBV3-2) to TRBJ1-2, with TRBD1 identical over 10 bases. Germline CDR1 is LGHDT and CDR2 is YNNKEL (reference sequence). Trimming cost V 6 bases and J 4 bases; bases outside gene matches: 8. This CDR3 region has 15 residues.